These 25 T cell receptor beta chains were all obtained from the same sample, sequenced in a study of blood T cell repertoires in COVID-19. Some clones are missing from TCRdb's copy, which holds only in-frame ones; the method was immunoSEQ multiplex PCR. Among fewer than 350,000 clones, roughly 85% were seen once, and the ten largest hold about 2.3%. The material sequenced was PBMCs or T cells enriched from blood (not recorded which). These receptors were collected from a woman in her forties or fifties who had recovered from COVID-19.

This clone was detected a few times. For the CDR3, the DNA is TGTGCCAGCAGCACGACAGGGATGAGGGAGCAGTACTTC. Its protein is CASSTTGMREQYF. The chain couples TRBV12-3 or TRBV12-4 to TRBJ2-7; 7 bases agree with TRBD1. The V and J ends lost 6 bases and 7 bases, in that order; junction bases with no gene match: 9. The CDR3 consists of 13 residues.

The genes are TRBV13 and TRBJ1-4; 10 positions match TRBD1. The CDR3 length is 16 residues. Germline trimming cut 4 bases from V and 4 bases from J; bases unmatched to any gene: 6. Germline assignment: CDR1 PRHDT and CDR2 FYEKMQ (reference sequence). The CDR3 nucleotides read TGTGCCAGCAGCTCGGGACAGGGGCCCATTAATGAAAAACTGTTTTTT. Encoded protein: CASSSGQGPINEKLFF.

This clone turned up a few times. The J gene is TRBJ2-7, the V gene TRBV7-9, with TRBD2 matching 8 bases. From germline, CDR1 is SEHNR and CDR2 FQNEAQ (reference sequence). V dropped 5 bases and J dropped 0; count of bases not matched to a gene: 6. The CDR3 totals 15 residues. The CDR3 DNA follows: TGTGCCAGCAGCCCGCAAGCGGGGGCCTCCTACGAGCAGTACTTC. Translating it yields CASSPQAGASYEQYF.

The genes are TRBV7-8 and TRBJ1-6; D unclear. V lost 2 bases and J 5 bases, leaving 13 bases between the germline ends. Germline V lookup: CDR1 SGHVS, CDR2 FQNEAQ. This CDR3 is built from 16 residues. This CDR3 reads CASSLNTRSNNSPLHF. The CDR3 DNA reads TGTGCCAGCAGCTTAAATACGAGGAGCAATAATTCACCCCTCCACTTT.

The rearrangement links TRBV5-5 to TRBJ1-5, with D perhaps TRBD1 (5 bases). Germline V CDR1 and CDR2: SGHKS, YYEKEE (reference sequence). The CDR3 covers 15 residues. The V end was cut by 2 bases, the J end by 3 bases, with 12 bases between. CDR3 sequence (DNA): TGTGCCAGCAGCTTTCTAGTAGGGGACAATCAGCCCCAGCATTTT. This gives the protein CASSFLVGDNQPQHF.

The genes are TRBV6-5 and TRBJ1-5; D is perhaps TRBD1 (5 bases). Germline loops: CDR1 MNHEY, CDR2 SVGAGI. The CDR3 sequence is 13 residues long. The V and J ends lost 6 bases and 5 bases respectively, with 11 bases between them. The CDR3 is CASRSQGDQPQHF. CDR3 in DNA: TGTGCCAGCAGAAGCCAAGGGGATCAGCCCCAGCATTTT.

The gene calls are TRBV19 and TRBJ2-7, with D possibly being TRBD1 (6 bases). The CDR3 length is 12 residues. Germline V gene data show CDR1 as LNHDA and CDR2 as SQIVND (reference sequence). V was clipped by 10 bases and J by 6 bases, with 16 bases between them. The CDR3 DNA reads TGTGCCACCTCTCAGGGGAGTGGCGAGCAGTACTTC. It is translated as CATSQGSGEQYF.

V gene TRBV7-9 combines with J gene TRBJ1-6; tentatively, D is TRBD1 (5 bases). Germline CDR1 and CDR2: SEHNR and FQNEAQ (reference sequence). V lost 4 bases to trimming and J lost 0 bases, with 10 bases between them. This CDR3 is built from 16 residues. CDR3 DNA sequence: TGTGCCAGCAGCTCGGAGGGGAGCTCCTATAATTCACCCCTCCACTTT. This encodes CASSSEGSSYNSPLHF.

This rearrangement joins TRBV28 to TRBJ1-2; TRBD1 matches at 7 bases. CDR1 and CDR2 from the germline V gene are MDHEN and SYDVKM. The length of the CDR3 is 15 residues. The V gene end was trimmed by 6 bases and the J gene end by 3 bases; junction bases not matched to a gene: 10. The CDR3 here is CASSAADRADYGYTF. CDR3 sequence (DNA): TGTGCCAGCAGCGCCGCCGACAGGGCGGACTATGGCTACACCTTC.

The chain recombines TRBV7-6 with TRBJ1-1, with 8 nucleotides matching TRBD1. The CDR3 has 16 residues. Per the germline V gene, CDR1 is SGHVS and CDR2 is FNYEAQ. The V segment lost 5 bases and the J segment 2 bases; nucleotides outside the gene matches: 10. CDR3 nucleotides: TGTGCCAGCAGCCCAAGCTACGGGACAGGTAACACTGAAGCTTTCTTT. Amino acid sequence: CASSPSYGTGNTEAFF.

The chain recombines TRBV18 with TRBJ2-7; 7 positions match TRBD2. Germline CDR1 is KGHSH and CDR2 is LQKENI. The trim removed 6 bases at V and 5 bases at J, leaving 13 bases unmatched. The CDR3 covers 15 residues. The CDR3 DNA follows: TGTGCCAGCTCTGTAGCGGGTGCCTCGGGTGACGAGCAGTACTTC. Translated, it gives CASSVAGASGDEQYF. The variable domain in full, completed from reference TRBV18 and TRBJ2-7, reads NAGVMQNPRHLVRRRGQEARLRCSPMKGHSHVYWYRQLPEEGLKFMVYLQKENIIDESGMPKERFSAEFPKEGPSILRIQQVVRGDSAAYFCASSVAGASGDEQYFGPGTRLTVT.

The chain is built from TRBV7-9 and TRBJ1-5; D perhaps matches TRBD1 (5 bases). CDR3 length equals 15 residues. Looked up from germline, CDR1 is SEHNR and CDR2 is FQNEAQ (reference sequence). Trimming pared 1 base from V and 8 bases from J, leaving 15 bases between. CDR3 region: CASSLGLQGGEPQHF. As DNA, the CDR3 is TGTGCCAGCAGCTTAGGACTGCAGGGAGGGGAGCCCCAGCATTTT.

The V call is TRBV7-9, the J call TRBJ1-1, with D maybe TRBD1 (6 bases). Germline loops: CDR1 SEHNR, CDR2 FQNEAQ (reference sequence). V was cut by 1 base and J by 0 bases, with 6 bases left in between. The CDR3 is made up of 14 amino acids. Here the CDR3 reads CASSLGTVNTEAFF. Here the CDR3 DNA reads TGTGCCAGCAGCTTAGGGACAGTGAACACTGAAGCTTTCTTT.

The rearrangement joins TRBV15 to TRBJ1-2; tentatively, D is TRBD1 (6 bases). The germline V and J ends were trimmed by 1 base and 6 bases, with 12 bases remaining between them. CDR1 is LNHNV and CDR2 is YYDKDF in the germline V gene (reference sequence). The CDR3 sequence is 14 residues long. The CDR3 DNA is TGTGCCACCAGCAGAGTTAGGGACACAGATGGCTACACCTTC. Protein product: CATSRVRDTDGYTF.

V and J are TRBV5-1 and TRBJ2-5, with 9 positions matching TRBD1. Germline V gene lookup returns CDR1 SGHRS and CDR2 YFSETQ. The length of the CDR3 is 15 residues. V trimming: 6 bases; J trimming: 5 bases; junction bases outside the gene matches: 11. CDR3 DNA: TGCGCCAGCAAGACCCGGGACAGGGTGTGGGAGACCCAGTACTTC. The encoded protein is CASKTRDRVWETQYF.

This clone was seen a single time. The chain recombines TRBV15 with TRBJ2-7; D might be TRBD1 (5 bases). The V and J ends lost 0 bases and 5 bases respectively, with 14 bases between them. The germline V gene encodes CDR1 LNHNV and CDR2 YYDKDF (reference sequence). The CDR3 length is 15 residues. Here the CDR3 reads CATSRDPLQGHEQYF. In nucleotides, the CDR3 is TGTGCCACCAGCAGAGATCCCCTCCAGGGCCACGAGCAGTACTTC.

V usage is TRBV2 and J usage is TRBJ2-3; D is uncertain. The CDR3 has 14 residues. CDR1 SNHLY and CDR2 FYNNEI come from the germline V gene. Between the trimmed V and J ends, which lost 2 bases and 2 bases, there was a span of 8 bases. CDR3 loop: CASSEKRATDTQYF. CDR3 coding DNA: TGTGCCAGCAGTGAAAAGCGCGCCACAGATACGCAGTATTTT.

The chain links TRBV29-1 to TRBJ1-2; 7 bases fit TRBD1. Germline V gene lookup returns CDR1 SQVTM and CDR2 ANQGSEA. CDR3 length equals 14 residues. The V and J ends lost 4 bases and 0 bases, in that order; junction bases with no gene match: 5. CDR3 coding DNA: TGCAGCGTTGGGGGACAGCTCTCTAACTATGGCTACACCTTC. Translation gives CSVGGQLSNYGYTF.

This clone appeared once. The chain has TRBV7-8 and TRBJ1-1; D may be TRBD1 (6 bases). The CDR3 spans 15 residues. The V gene lost 2 bases and the J gene lost 4 bases, with 14 bases spanning the gap. CDR1 and CDR2 from the germline V gene are SGHVS and FQNEAQ. The CDR3 region is CASSLFEGGGTEAFF. The CDR3, as DNA: TGTGCCAGCAGCTTATTCGAGGGGGGGGGCACTGAAGCTTTCTTT.

The chain employs TRBV15 and TRBJ1-4; no reliable D call. Germline CDR1 LNHNV, CDR2 YYDKDF (reference sequence). This CDR3 has 16 amino acids. V dropped 1 base and J dropped 8 bases, with 17 bases sitting between them. The CDR3 reads CATSRARVAGREKLFF. The DNA for the CDR3 is TGTGCCACCAGCAGAGCTCGTGTCGCTGGGAGGGAAAAACTGTTTTTT.

A single count supports this clone. At one end, the junction sequence differs from germline, possibly due to a read error. V and J are TRBV19 and TRBJ2-2, with a tentative D call TRBD2 (6 bases). The germline V gene has CDR1 LNHDA and CDR2 SQIVND (reference sequence). The CDR3 sequence is 14 residues long. The CDR3 DNA is TGTGCCACACGAGCGGGTTTTAACATCGGGGAGCTGTTTTTT. It specifies CATRAGFNIGELFF. The whole variable domain, remainder taken from reference TRBV19 and TRBJ2-2, is DGGITQSPKYLFRKEGQNVTLSCEQNLNHDAMYWYRQDPGQGLRLIYYSQIVNDFQKGDIAEGYSVSREKKESFPLTVTSAQKNPTAFYLCATRAGFNIGELFFGEGSRLTVL.

DNA for the CDR3: TGTGCCAGCAGTTCCCTAGGAGCGGGAAACACCATATATTTT. This gives the protein CASSSLGAGNTIYF. The rearrangement links TRBV6-5 to TRBJ1-3; D is ambiguous. The CDR3 sequence is 14 residues long. V lost 4 bases to trimming and J lost 4 bases, with 11 bases between them. The V gene's germline CDR1 is MNHEY and CDR2 SVGAGI.

The chain uses TRBV19 and TRBJ2-7; D is uncertain. Germline-derived CDR1 and CDR2 are LNHDA and SQIVND (reference sequence). The V and J ends lost 0 bases and 1 base respectively, with 7 bases between them. There are 14 residues in the CDR3. The CDR3 sequence: CASSIEAGSYEQYF. The CDR3 DNA sequence: TGTGCCAGTAGTATAGAGGCAGGTTCCTACGAGCAGTACTTC.

This chain uses TRBV30 with TRBJ1-6; 7 nucleotides agree with TRBD1. With V trimmed by 2 bases and J by 4 bases, 5 bases remained unmatched. This CDR3 comprises 15 residues. Germline V gives CDR1 GTSNPN, CDR2 SVGIG (reference sequence). The CDR3 DNA sequence: TGTGCCTGGAGTCCCGCGGGACAGTATAATTCACCCCTCCACTTT. Translation: CAWSPAGQYNSPLHF.

Only a few counts were recorded for this clone. The rearrangement links TRBV7-2 to TRBJ1-6, with 7 bases that match TRBD1. This CDR3 has 15 amino acids. The V segment lost 5 bases and the J segment 5 bases; nucleotides outside the gene matches: 6. CDR1 and CDR2 from the germline V gene are SGHTA and FQGNSA. The CDR3 DNA follows: TGTGCCAGCAGCCAACAGGGGTTTAATAATTCACCCCTCCACTTT. Translation: CASSQQGFNNSPLHF.